These T cell receptor beta chains were read from a single sample in a study of cytomegalovirus exposure and HLA in healthy donors. Libraries were prepared by immunoSEQ multiplex PCR; TCRdb keeps only in-frame clonotypes and omits some of them. The sample includes 180,000 or so clones, about four fifths seen only once; the top ten take 2.9%. The sample taken for sequencing was PBMCs. Receptors were obtained from a female donor in good health and CMV-seronegative. CDR3s include the opening cysteine and the closing phenylalanine or tryptophan. A D gene is named only where the DNA matches it firmly. A row's size may be missing; if present it is once, few, many or a size class.

V	J	D	size	CDR3	DNA
TRBV29-1	TRBJ2-1	TRBD2	.	CSVEVGLDALYNEQFF	TGCAGCGTTGAAGTGGGACTAGACGCCCTCTACAATGAGCAGTTCTTC
TRBV30	TRBJ2-5	TRBD1	.	CAWSTWTGAEETQYF	TGTGCCTGGAGCACATGGACAGGGGCCGAAGAGACCCAGTACTTC
TRBV19	TRBJ2-1	.	once	CASSTLAGLNEQFF	TGTGCCAGTAGTACCCTTGCGGGACTCAATGAGCAGTTCTTC
TRBV4-2	TRBJ1-3	.	.	CASSQDIPLPTGNTIYF	TGTGCCAGCAGCCAAGATATTCCACTGCCCACTGGAAACACCATATATTTT
TRBV4-2	TRBJ1-1	TRBD1	.	CASSQIPGQGEAFF	TGTGCCAGCAGCCAAATACCGGGACAGGGTGAAGCTTTCTTT
TRBV15	TRBJ2-7	TRBD2	.	CATRSTSGSFYEQYF	TGTGCCACCAGATCGACTAGCGGGAGTTTCTACGAGCAGTACTTC
TRBV6-6	TRBJ2-7	.	.	CATGVLGYEQYF	TGTGCTACCGGGGTCTTGGGCTACGAGCAGTACTTC
TRBV7-2	TRBJ1-1	.	.	CASSLGAMNTEAFF	TGTGCCAGCAGCTTAGGGGCTATGAACACTGAAGCTTTCTTT
TRBV6-1	TRBJ1-5	.	.	CASSEGGRWPYNNQPQHF	TGTGCCAGCAGTGAAGGAGGTCGGTGGCCATACAACAATCAGCCCCAGCATTTT
TRBV30	TRBJ1-4	TRBD1	.	CAWGTGGANEKLFF	TGTGCCTGGGGAACAGGGGGAGCTAATGAAAAACTGTTTTTT
TRBV7-3	TRBJ2-7	TRBD1	.	CASSLGQGNSYEQYF	TGTGCCAGCAGCTTGGGACAGGGGAACTCCTACGAGCAGTACTTC
TRBV10-3	TRBJ2-7	.	.	CASSEAGGSSYEQYF	TGTGCCAGCAGTGAAGCAGGAGGGAGCTCCTACGAGCAGTACTTC
TRBV28	TRBJ2-7	TRBD1	.	CASSLPPGTGVGEQYF	TGTGCCAGCAGTTTACCTCCCGGGACAGGGGTAGGCGAGCAGTACTTC
TRBV19	TRBJ2-7	.	few	CASSTRDTRSYEQYF	TGTGCCAGTAGTACCCGGGACACCCGCTCCTACGAGCAGTACTTC
TRBV18	TRBJ1-2	TRBD1	.	CASSPDRTYYGYTF	TGTGCCAGCTCACCGGACAGGACTTACTATGGCTACACCTTC
TRBV5-1	TRBJ2-7	.	.	CASSLVAGAYEQYF	TGCGCCAGCAGCTTGGTAGCAGGGGCCTACGAGCAGTACTTC
TRBV12-5	TRBJ1-4	.	.	CASGLGQFRLFF	TGTGCTAGTGGTTTGGGACAGTTTAGACTGTTTTTT
TRBV5-1	TRBJ1-4	TRBD1	.	CASSLQGVDEKLFF	TGCGCCAGCAGCCTTCAGGGGGTGGATGAAAAACTGTTTTTT
TRBV4-1	TRBJ2-2	.	.	CASSQPLKTGELFF	TGCGCCAGCAGCCAACCCCTAAAAACCGGGGAGCTGTTTTTT
TRBV30	TRBJ1-2	.	.	CAWKVQGLNYGYTF	TGTGCCTGGAAAGTTCAGGGACTCAACTATGGCTACACCTTC
TRBV2	TRBJ1-1	TRBD1	.	CASSDRGTEAFF	TGTGCCAGCAGCGACAGGGGCACTGAAGCTTTCTTT
TRBV2	TRBJ2-7	.	.	CASSGGSSVGGRYEQYF	TGTGCCAGCAGTGGGGGGTCTAGCGTCGGGGGAAGATACGAGCAGTACTTC
TRBV11-3	TRBJ2-7	TRBD1	.	CASSSGTGSSYEQYF	TGTGCCAGCAGCTCCGGGACAGGCAGCTCCTACGAGCAGTACTTC
TRBV7-8	TRBJ2-7	TRBD1	.	CASSSTPGQGTYEQYF	TGTGCCAGCAGCTCAACTCCGGGACAGGGGACCTACGAGCAGTACTTC
TRBV4-1	TRBJ2-2	.	once	CASSQESGGSGELFF	TGCGCCAGCAGCCAAGAGTCCGGGGGAAGCGGGGAGCTGTTTTTT
TRBV29-1	TRBJ1-2	.	few	CSVESNYGYTF	TGCAGCGTGGAGAGTAACTATGGCTACACCTTC
TRBV5-5	TRBJ2-2	.	.	CASSPSGPNANTGELFF	TGTGCCAGCAGCCCATCTGGGCCCAACGCGAACACCGGGGAGCTGTTTTTT
TRBV5-1	TRBJ2-5	TRBD1	.	CASSLWGQGPETQYF	TGCGCCAGCAGCTTGTGGGGACAGGGGCCGGAGACCCAGTACTTC
TRBV13	TRBJ1-2	.	.	CASSLVGVIGGYTF	TGTGCCAGCAGCTTAGTAGGGGTTATCGGCGGCTACACCTTC
TRBV2	TRBJ2-1	.	once	CASSLGGSSYNEQFF	TGTGCCAGCTCCCTCGGAGGGAGCTCCTACAATGAGCAGTTCTTC
TRBV27	TRBJ2-3	TRBD2	.	CASSLGTSADTQYF	TGTGCCAGCAGTTTAGGGACTAGCGCAGATACGCAGTATTTT
TRBV7-2	TRBJ2-7	TRBD2	.	CASSLAAGAYEQYF	TGTGCCAGCAGCTTAGCAGCGGGGGCCTACGAGCAGTACTTC
TRBV11-3	TRBJ2-7	.	.	CASKQGEGYEQYF	TGTGCCAGTAAACAGGGGGAGGGCTACGAGCAGTACTTC
TRBV6-1	TRBJ1-5	TRBD1	.	CASSEGQGRQPQHF	TGTGCCAGCAGTGAAGGACAGGGGCGACAGCCCCAGCATTTT
TRBV5-1	TRBJ2-7	.	.	CASSVGSLGYYEQYF	TGCGCCAGCAGCGTAGGAAGTTTGGGCTACTACGAGCAGTACTTC
TRBV5-1	TRBJ1-1	.	.	CASSFGLFGGLNTEAFF	TGCGCCAGCAGCTTCGGGTTGTTCGGGGGGTTGAACACTGAAGCTTTCTTT
TRBV5-1	TRBJ2-1	.	once	CASSLAPVLSEQFF	TGCGCCAGCAGCTTGGCCCCTGTTCTTAGTGAGCAGTTCTTC
TRBV9	TRBJ2-7	TRBD2	few	CASSVGPSGSYGQYF	TGTGCCAGCAGCGTAGGCCCTAGCGGGAGTTACGGGCAGTACTTC
TRBV19	TRBJ1-4	.	.	CASSIMAEDEKLFF	TGTGCCAGTAGTATAATGGCAGAGGATGAAAAACTGTTTTTT
TRBV4-1	TRBJ2-1	.	.	CASSQRTATYNEQFF	TGCGCCAGCAGCCAAAGGACAGCGACGTACAATGAGCAGTTCTTC
TRBV28	TRBJ2-1	TRBD2	few	CASSFGLAGGLEQFF	TGTGCCAGCAGCTTCGGACTAGCGGGAGGGCTTGAGCAGTTCTTC
TRBV30	TRBJ2-2	TRBD2	.	CAWSVVAGVTGELFF	TGTGCCTGGAGTGTGGTAGCGGGAGTCACCGGGGAGCTGTTTTTT
TRBV6-5	TRBJ1-1	.	.	CASSSHPDSQAFF	TGTGCCAGCAGTTCTCACCCCGACAGCCAAGCTTTCTTT
TRBV2	TRBJ1-2	.	.	CASSEANRAAGPYGYTF	TGTGCCAGCAGTGAAGCTAACCGGGCCGCGGGACCCTATGGCTACACCTTC
TRBV29-1	TRBJ2-5	.	few	CSVGRGDKTQYF	TGCAGCGTTGGCAGGGGGGATAAGACCCAGTACTTC
TRBV19	TRBJ2-7	TRBD1	.	CASSIPGQAYEQYF	TGTGCCAGTAGTATCCCGGGACAGGCCTACGAGCAGTACTTC
TRBV27	TRBJ2-3	TRBD2	.	CASSPRTSGAPQDTQYF	TGTGCCAGCAGTCCGAGGACTAGCGGGGCTCCCCAAGATACGCAGTATTTT
TRBV27	TRBJ2-2	.	.	CASSLSPLPNTGELFF	TGTGCCAGCAGTTTATCCCCACTACCGAACACCGGGGAGCTGTTTTTT
TRBV27	TRBJ1-2	.	.	CASSLSRQDPYGYTF	TGTGCCAGCAGTTTATCGAGACAGGACCCCTATGGCTACACCTTC
TRBV2	TRBJ2-7	TRBD2	few	CASSEARGGSEQYF	TGTGCCAGCAGTGAAGCCCGGGGGGGGAGCGAGCAGTACTTC
TRBV6-1	TRBJ2-3	TRBD2	.	CASSALAGSTDTQYF	TGTGCCAGCAGTGCTCTAGCGGGGAGCACAGATACGCAGTATTTT
TRBV6-1	TRBJ1-1	TRBD1	few	CASSATGSATEAFF	TGTGCCAGCAGTGCGACAGGGAGCGCCACTGAAGCTTTCTTT
TRBV4-1	TRBJ2-2	.	.	CASSYVGSNTGELFF	TGCGCCAGCAGCTATGTAGGGAGTAACACCGGGGAGCTGTTTTTT